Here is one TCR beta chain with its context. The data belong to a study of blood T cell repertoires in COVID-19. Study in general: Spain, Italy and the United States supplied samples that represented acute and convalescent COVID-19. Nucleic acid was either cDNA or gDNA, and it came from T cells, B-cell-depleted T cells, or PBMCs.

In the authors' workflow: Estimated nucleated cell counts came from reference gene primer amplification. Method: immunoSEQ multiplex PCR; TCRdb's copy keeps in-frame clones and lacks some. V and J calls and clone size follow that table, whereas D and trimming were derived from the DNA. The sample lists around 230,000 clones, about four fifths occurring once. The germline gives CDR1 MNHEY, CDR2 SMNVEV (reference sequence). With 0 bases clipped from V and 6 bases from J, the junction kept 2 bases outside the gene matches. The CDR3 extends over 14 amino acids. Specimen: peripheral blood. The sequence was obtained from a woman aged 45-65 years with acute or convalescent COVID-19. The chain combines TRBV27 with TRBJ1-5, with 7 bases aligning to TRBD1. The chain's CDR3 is CASSLSWTGQPQHF. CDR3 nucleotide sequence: TGTGCCAGCAGTTTATCTTGGACAGGTCAGCCCCAGCATTTT.